This T cell receptor beta chain emerged from a study of early T cells in non-severe SARS-CoV-2 infection. Study as a whole: RNA in bulk from unsorted whole blood was sequenced, and chains were unpaired.

This CDR3 is built from 15 residues. V shed 4 bases, J shed 4 bases, and the junction held 9 bases outside the gene matches. Study observations and caveats: Sequences matched to VDJdb favored anti-spike CD8 responses, while private and CD4 specificities were missed.

About this clonotype itself: Its matching antigen is unknown.

Individually, cDNA molecules had unique molecular identifiers attached to them. TCRdb re-analysed the 5' RACE reads in MiXCR, keeping a single row per CDR3 protein. The top ten hold over 6.5% of the sample, which has tens of thousands of distinct CDR3 sequences, 3.5% to 5% seen once. Sequencing was carried out using whole blood. The receptor was derived from an adult who was a healthcare worker with PCR-confirmed SARS-CoV-2 infection or an uninfected control (not recorded which). The gene calls are TRBV12-3 or TRBV12-4 and TRBJ2-7, with TRBD1 matching 8 bases. The CDR3 is CASSSRQGFLYEQYF. CDR3 sequence (DNA): TGTGCCAGCAGTTCCCGACAGGGGTTTTTGTACGAGCAGTACTTC.